Here is one T cell receptor (beta chain) with its context. A read error may produce the germline difference seen at one junction end. The CDR3 runs to 14 residues. Per the germline V gene, CDR1 is DFQATT and CDR2 is SNEGSKA (reference sequence). The data were taken from a study of blood T cells in healthy people across ages. The second PCR ran about 6 to 11 cycles with a sample-barcoded 5' primer and J-beta primers. Per sample, CDR3-containing paired-end reads numbered at least 2.5 million. TCRdb called the 5' RACE reads again in MiXCR, with one record for every CDR3 protein. In the table there are 780,000 or so distinct CDR3 sequences, more than 55% of which are singletons.

V and J are TRBV20-1 and TRBJ2-3, with 8 bases matching TRBD2. This sequence originates from a man aged 40-55 years in good health. Sequenced sample: blood. The CDR3 spells CGARAGAITDTQYF. CDR3 sequence (DNA): TGCGGTGCTAGAGCGGGGGCGATCACAGATACGCAGTATTTT.